The 26 T cell receptor beta chains presented below share a single source sample, sequenced in a study of blood T cells in healthy people across ages. A sample-barcoded 5' primer and a J-beta primer mix were used in a second PCR of about 7 to 11 cycles. TCRdb re-called the 5' RACE reads with MiXCR, one entry per CDR3 protein. Among over 600,000 distinct CDR3 sequences, roughly 56% were seen once, and the ten largest hold roughly 26%. Material: blood. The receptor source for this set is a man in his forties or fifties in good health.

This rearrangement joins TRBV20-1 to TRBJ2-6; D possibly corresponds to TRBD2 (6 bases). Germline loops: CDR1 DFQATT, CDR2 SNEGSKA (reference sequence). CDR3 length: 12 residues. This CDR3 reads CRGGSGANVLTF. The DNA of the CDR3 is TGCAGGGGGGGCTCTGGGGCCAACGTCCTGACTTTC.

The chain couples TRBV11-2 to TRBJ2-7, with D perhaps given as TRBD1 or TRBD2 (6 bases each). This CDR3 spans 14 amino acids. Trimming took off 5 bases at V and 10 bases at J, with 21 bases between the two ends. The germline gives CDR1 SGHAT, CDR2 FQNNGV. As DNA, the CDR3 is TGTGCCAGCAGCCCGGGAGCTCCAGGGGTGGTTCAGTACTTC. Its translation is CASSPGAPGVVQYF. Complete variable domain (other parts from reference TRBV11-2 and TRBJ2-7): EAGVAQSPRYKIIEKRQSVAFWCNPISGHATLYWYQQILGQGPKLLIQFQNNGVVDDSQLPKDRFSAERLKGVDSTLKIQPAKLEDSAVYLCASSPGAPGVVQYFGPGTRLTVT.

This clonotype was seen only a few times. This sequence joins TRBV7-9 and TRBJ2-5; TRBD2 matches 7 bases. This CDR3 contains 15 residues. Per germline, CDR1 SEHNR and CDR2 FQNEAQ (reference sequence). V trimming: 5 bases; J trimming: 5 bases; junction bases outside the gene matches: 11. The CDR3 DNA follows: TGTGCCAGCAGCCCCCGTACGGGGGGTTTGGAGACCCAGTACTTC. This codes for CASSPRTGGLETQYF.

This clonotype was found a few times. This rearrangement joins TRBV4-3 to TRBJ2-1, with 12 bases matching TRBD2. With 0 bases clipped from V and 11 bases from J, the junction kept 8 bases outside the gene matches. The CDR3 has 16 residues. Germline assignment: CDR1 LGHNA and CDR2 YSLEER. CDR3 coding DNA: TGCGCCAGCAGCCAAGATTTACTAGCGGGAGGAAGGAAGCAGTTCTTC. It specifies CASSQDLLAGGRKQFF.

The chain combines TRBV27 with TRBJ2-3; tentative D call: TRBD2 (6 bases). Looked up from germline, CDR1 is MNHEY and CDR2 is SMNVEV (reference sequence). V lost 6 bases and J 2 bases, leaving 18 bases between the germline ends. CDR3 length: 16 amino acids. Here the CDR3 DNA reads TGTGCCAGCAGCCGGACCGGGACTCTAGACACAGATACGCAGTATTTT. Protein: CASSRTGTLDTDTQYF.

The V call is TRBV12-3 or TRBV12-4, the J call TRBJ2-5; TRBD2 aligns across 8 bases. The CDR3 length is 15 residues. J gave up 4 bases and V 4 bases, and 8 bases lay outside the gene matches. The CDR3 DNA is TGTGCCAGCAGTTCCCCCAGCGGGGGATCAGAGACCCAGTACTTC. This encodes CASSSPSGGSETQYF.

The chain employs TRBV19 and TRBJ2-3; no clear D gene. The CDR3 consists of 16 residues. V dropped 5 bases and J dropped 2 bases, with 17 bases sitting between them. Per the germline V gene, CDR1 is LNHDA and CDR2 is SQIVND (reference sequence). CDR3 nucleotide sequence: TGTGCCAGTAGTGGGTTCGCCGGCGTTTTCACAGATACGCAGTATTTT. As protein: CASSGFAGVFTDTQYF. The full variable domain, in which reference TRBV19 and TRBJ2-3 provide the parts outside the CDR3, is DGGITQSPKYLFRKEGQNVTLSCEQNLNHDAMYWYRQDPGQGLRLIYYSQIVNDFQKGDIAEGYSVSREKKESFPLTVTSAQKNPTAFYLCASSGFAGVFTDTQYFGPGTRLTVL.

The rearrangement uses TRBV6-5 and TRBJ2-2, with a tentative D call TRBD1 (6 bases). Per germline, CDR1 MNHEY and CDR2 SVGAGI. The ends were cut back, 8 bases at V and 0 bases at J, with 25 bases in the middle. The CDR3 has 19 amino acids. This CDR3 is CASGWMGHLWEPNTGELFF. CDR3 nucleotide sequence: TGTGCCAGCGGTTGGATGGGACACCTCTGGGAGCCGAACACCGGGGAGCTGTTTTTT.

This clonotype was counted a few times. In DNA form, the CDR3 reads TGTGCCAGCAGTGCCGGTTTTGGTCAGGGGGAGACCCAGTACTTC. Amino acids: CASSAGFGQGETQYF. The chain employs TRBV27 and TRBJ2-5; D possibly corresponds to TRBD1 (6 bases). Germline CDR1 is MNHEY and CDR2 is SMNVEV (reference sequence). CDR3 size: 15 residues. V dropped 5 bases and J dropped 5 bases, with 18 bases sitting between them.

Only a few counts were recorded for this clonotype. This rearrangement joins TRBV24-1 to TRBJ1-2; a possible D gene is TRBD1 (5 bases). CDR3 size: 16 residues. Between the trimmed V and J ends, which lost 2 bases and 0 bases, there was a span of 12 bases. Per germline, CDR1 KGHDR and CDR2 SFDVKD. CDR3 loop: CATSDSPGSPNYGYTF. CDR3 nucleotide sequence: TGTGCCACCAGTGATTCTCCAGGGTCCCCTAACTATGGCTACACCTTC.

This rearrangement joins TRBV28 to TRBJ2-1; unclear D gene. V was shortened by 7 bases and J by 6 bases, with 13 bases between the two germline ends. The length of the CDR3 is 13 residues. Germline loops: CDR1 MDHEN, CDR2 SYDVKM. The CDR3 loop reads CASNSLPRNEQFF. The CDR3 coding sequence is TGTGCCAGCAACTCCCTCCCCCGCAATGAGCAGTTCTTC.

This chain links TRBV5-1 with TRBJ1-2; D gene uncertain. The CDR3 is 13 residues long. The germline V gene encodes CDR1 SGHRS and CDR2 YFSETQ. Trimming stripped 0 bases from V and 6 bases from J, with 9 bases between. The chain's CDR3 is CASSLVGLDGYTF. DNA for the CDR3: TGCGCCAGCAGCTTGGTGGGGTTGGATGGCTACACCTTC. The full variable domain, rest sourced from reference TRBV5-1 and TRBJ1-2, is KAGVTQTPRYLIKTRGQQVTLSCSPISGHRSVSWYQQTPGQGLQFLFEYFSETQRNKGNFPGRFSGRQFSNSRSEMNVSTLELGDSALYLCASSLVGLDGYTFGSGTRLTVV.

V usage is TRBV20-1 and J usage is TRBJ1-2; 9 bases align to TRBD1. Losses at the gene ends were 6 bases for V and 7 bases for J; bases not matched to a gene: 12. This CDR3 comprises 14 residues. CDR1 is DFQATT, CDR2 SNEGSKA, per germline (reference sequence). The CDR3 reads CSAYPPGQGVGYTF. The CDR3 DNA reads TGCAGTGCCTACCCCCCGGGACAGGGAGTTGGCTACACCTTC.

The chain employs TRBV12-3 or TRBV12-4 and TRBJ2-3; 7 bases line up with TRBD2. The CDR3 is 14 amino acids. J lost 2 bases, V lost 8 bases, and 7 bases had no gene match. CDR3 sequence reads: CASVVAGDTDTQYF. In DNA form, the CDR3 reads TGTGCCAGCGTCGTGGCGGGGGACACAGATACGCAGTATTTT.

The rearrangement links TRBV9 to TRBJ2-7, with 7 nucleotides matching TRBD2. The CDR3 totals 15 residues. CDR1 is SGDLS and CDR2 is YYNGEE in the germline V gene. V shed 0 bases, J shed 3 bases, and the junction held 6 bases outside the gene matches. CDR3 region: CASSVGGGSDYEQYF. In DNA form, the CDR3 reads TGTGCCAGCAGCGTAGGGGGGGGGTCGGACTACGAGCAGTACTTC. The variable domain in full, completed from reference TRBV9 and TRBJ2-7, reads DSGVTQTPKHLITATGQRVTLRCSPRSGDLSVYWYQQSLDQGLQFLIQYYNGEERAKGNILERFSAQQFPDLHSELNLSSLELGDSALYFCASSVGGGSDYEQYFGPGTRLTVT.

This clonotype was counted between two and nine times. CDR3 DNA: TGTGCCAGCAGTTACTCGAGAGGGGGCTACGAGCAGTACTTC. It codes for CASSYSRGGYEQYF. The V and J genes are TRBV6-5 and TRBJ2-7; tentative D call: TRBD1 (6 bases). The germline V gene encodes CDR1 MNHEY and CDR2 SVGAGI. There are 14 residues in the CDR3. Trimming took off 0 bases at V and 3 bases at J, with 9 bases between the two ends.

The chain joins TRBV28 to TRBJ1-1; D gene uncertain. Germline CDR1 is MDHEN and CDR2 is SYDVKM. This CDR3 comprises 12 residues. Trimming shortened V by 3 bases and J by 6 bases, and 8 bases separated the two germline ends. The CDR3 is CASSFTRSEAFF. The CDR3 DNA reads TGTGCCAGCAGTTTCACAAGATCTGAAGCTTTCTTT.

The rearrangement joins TRBV12-3 or TRBV12-4 to TRBJ2-7; D gene ambiguous. The V end was cut by 8 bases, the J end by 5 bases, with 10 bases between. The CDR3 runs to 11 residues. The CDR3 region has the DNA TGTGCCAGCGGGATATTAAACGAGCAGTACTTC. Translating it yields CASGILNEQYF.

The chain has TRBV5-6 and TRBJ2-5, with D uncertain. Germline CDR1 SGHDT, CDR2 YYEEEE. Trimming removed 0 bases at V and 5 bases at J, with 14 bases between. The CDR3 is 15 residues long. In nucleotides, the CDR3 is TGTGCCAGCAGCTTGGAGAGGTCGGAAGAGGAGACCCAGTACTTC. It encodes CASSLERSEEETQYF.

The chain employs TRBV7-2 and TRBJ1-2; 7 bases match TRBD1. There are 14 residues in the CDR3. V dropped 5 bases and J dropped 5; count of bases not matched to a gene: 8. Germline values: CDR1 SGHTA, CDR2 FQGNSA. The CDR3 loop reads CASSRGARGYGYTF. The CDR3 nucleotides are TGTGCCAGCAGCCGAGGGGCCAGGGGGTATGGCTACACCTTC. Full variable domain (missing parts from reference TRBV7-2 and TRBJ1-2): GAGVSQSPSNKVTEKGKDVELRCDPISGHTALYWYRQSLGQGLEFLIYFQGNSAPDKSGLPSDRFSAERTGGSVSTLTIQRTQQEDSAVYLCASSRGARGYGYTFGSGTRLTVV.

J is TRBJ2-3 and V is TRBV5-1, with D hard to call. Germline loops: CDR1 SGHRS, CDR2 YFSETQ. The CDR3 loop spans 14 amino acids. The V end lost 9 bases, the J end lost 1 base, and 15 bases lay between the germline ends. CDR3 sequence reads: CATRESTGTDTQYF. DNA of the CDR3: TGCGCCACCCGAGAGTCGACTGGCACAGATACGCAGTATTTT. Based on the CDR3 plus reference TRBV5-1 and TRBJ2-3, the full variable domain is KAGVTQTPRYLIKTRGQQVTLSCSPISGHRSVSWYQQTPGQGLQFLFEYFSETQRNKGNFPGRFSGRQFSNSRSEMNVSTLELGDSALYLCATRESTGTDTQYFGPGTRLTVL.

The chain recombines TRBV29-1 with TRBJ2-5; 9 bases match TRBD2. V trimming: 8 bases; J trimming: 5 bases; junction bases outside the gene matches: 15. The CDR3 sequence is 15 residues long. Germline-derived CDR1 and CDR2 are SQVTM and ANQGSEA. CDR3: CSLSGAGGPEETQYF. The CDR3 coding sequence is TGCAGCCTCTCTGGGGCGGGAGGGCCAGAGGAGACCCAGTACTTC.

This chain links TRBV9 with TRBJ2-2, with TRBD1 matching 7 bases. Trimming took 3 bases from V and 9 from J; bases not matched to a gene: 14. The CDR3 is made up of 16 amino acids. Per the germline V gene, CDR1 is SGDLS and CDR2 is YYNGEE. CDR3 nucleotide sequence: TGTGCCAGCAGCGGGGGGACAGCAGGGGGTTACCGGGAGCTGTTTTTT. Its translation: CASSGGTAGGYRELFF.

This chain uses TRBV18 with TRBJ1-4; D not resolved. Trimming took 6 bases from V and 0 from J, leaving 11 bases between them. The CDR3 length is 15 residues. Germline CDR1 is KGHSH and CDR2 is LQKENI. CDR3 DNA sequence: TGTGCCAGCTCTCCCTCCTATACAACTAATGAAAAACTGTTTTTT. Its protein is CASSPSYTTNEKLFF. Full variable domain (remainder filled in from reference TRBV18 and TRBJ1-4): NAGVMQNPRHLVRRRGQEARLRCSPMKGHSHVYWYRQLPEEGLKFMVYLQKENIIDESGMPKERFSAEFPKEGPSILRIQQVVRGDSAAYFCASSPSYTTNEKLFFGSGTQLSVL.

This clonotype was seen only once. The chain is built from TRBV9 and TRBJ1-3; TRBD1 is a possible D gene (5 bases). The CDR3 is 14 residues long. Germline V gene lookup returns CDR1 SGDLS and CDR2 YYNGEE. Trimming took 7 bases from V and 0 from J, leaving 11 bases between them. CDR3 bases: TGTGCCAGCGGGGGAGAAGTCTCTGGAAACACCATATATTTT. Its protein is CASGGEVSGNTIYF.

Here the CDR3 reads CSVDGIQGTQYF. DNA for the CDR3: TGCAGCGTTGATGGCATCCAGGGGACCCAGTACTTC. This sequence joins TRBV29-1 and TRBJ2-5; D perhaps matches TRBD1 (5 bases). CDR1 SQVTM and CDR2 ANQGSEA come from the germline V gene. Trimming took off 3 bases at V and 7 bases at J, with 12 bases between the two ends. CDR3 length: 12 residues.